One and the same sample provided the 24 T cell receptor beta chains below, sequenced in a study of blood T cell repertoires in COVID-19. The table came from immunoSEQ multiplex PCR; TCRdb's copy has only in-frame clones and leaves some out. This repertoire shows 65,000 to 70,000 clones, around 77% found once; its top ten account for 16%. The sequenced material came from peripheral blood. These receptors all stem from a man in his fifties or sixties with acute or convalescent COVID-19.

This chain connects TRBV29-1 to TRBJ1-1; the D is unclear. With 2 bases removed from V and 7 bases from J, the gap between germline ends came to 14 bases. The CDR3 contains 13 residues. The germline CDR1 and CDR2 sequences are SQVTM and ANQGSEA. Here the CDR3 reads CSVEIGGVDEAFF. DNA for the CDR3: TGCAGCGTTGAAATAGGCGGGGTCGATGAAGCTTTCTTT.

V and J are TRBV5-8 and TRBJ2-1, with 9 positions matching TRBD2. The trim removed 2 bases at V and 2 bases at J, leaving 8 bases unmatched. CDR1 is SGHTS and CDR2 is YDEGEE in the germline V gene. There are 17 residues in the CDR3. In DNA form, the CDR3 reads TGTGCCAGCAGCTTCGGCGGGGGGGCCGGTACCTACAATGAGCAGTTCTTC. Residues: CASSFGGGAGTYNEQFF.

The sample holds a few counts of this clone. The J gene is TRBJ2-7, the V gene TRBV15; D possibly corresponds to TRBD1 (5 bases). Looked up from germline, CDR1 is LNHNV and CDR2 is YYDKDF (reference sequence). The V and J ends lost 0 bases and 0 bases respectively, with 9 bases between them. The length of the CDR3 is 15 residues. This CDR3 reads CATSRDRGYSYEQYF. The CDR3 nucleotides read TGTGCCACCAGCAGAGATAGGGGTTACTCCTACGAGCAGTACTTC.

V usage is TRBV5-5 and J usage is TRBJ2-7, with a tentative D call TRBD1 (5 bases). V lost 0 bases to trimming and J lost 2 bases, with 9 bases between them. There are 14 residues in the CDR3. Germline assignment: CDR1 SGHKS and CDR2 YYEKEE (reference sequence). The CDR3 DNA is TGTGCCAGCAGCTTGGGTCCAGGGACCTACGAGCAGTACTTC. It encodes CASSLGPGTYEQYF.

The J gene is TRBJ2-7, the V gene TRBV20-1; D call uncertain. The germline CDR1 and CDR2 sequences are DFQATT and SNEGSKA (reference sequence). The CDR3 consists of 11 residues. Trimming removed 3 bases at V and 9 bases at J, with 12 bases between. For the CDR3, the DNA is TGCAGTGCTAGTACCCGGGTAGGGCAGTACTTC. Its translation: CSASTRVGQYF.

The chain uses TRBV14 and TRBJ2-6; D gene ambiguous. V gave up 2 bases and J gave up 0 bases, with 8 bases separating them. The CDR3 loop spans 16 amino acids. Germline V gene lookup returns CDR1 SGHDN and CDR2 FVKESK. The CDR3 is CASSQSDFSGANVLTF. In DNA, the CDR3 is TGTGCCAGCAGCCAATCAGACTTCTCTGGGGCCAACGTCCTGACTTTC.

The V and J genes are TRBV7-8 and TRBJ2-1, with a possible D match to TRBD2 (5 bases). CDR3 length: 15 amino acids. V lost 1 base to trimming and J lost 7 bases, with 14 bases between them. Germline V gene lookup returns CDR1 SGHVS and CDR2 FQNEAQ. The CDR3: CASSLEARGTNEQFF. The CDR3 bases are TGTGCCAGCAGCTTAGAGGCTCGGGGTACGAATGAGCAGTTCTTC. Looking up the rest from reference TRBV7-8 and TRBJ2-1 gives the full variable domain: GAGVSQSPRYKVAKRGQDVALRCDPISGHVSLFWYQQALGQGPEFLTYFQNEAQLDKSGLPSDRFFAERPEGSVSTLKIQRTQQEDSAVYLCASSLEARGTNEQFFGPGTRLTVL.

This clone has a handful of counts. The chain recombines TRBV6-5 with TRBJ2-3; 8 positions agree with TRBD1. With V trimmed by 5 bases and J by 4 bases, 8 bases remained unmatched. CDR3 length: 15 amino acids. In germline, CDR1 is MNHEY, CDR2 SVGAGI. CDR3 coding DNA: TGTGCCAGCAGTACAACAGGGGGTATGGCAGATACGCAGTATTTT. It encodes CASSTTGGMADTQYF.

This sequence joins TRBV6-5 and TRBJ1-4; weak D call: TRBD1 (5 bases). CDR1 and CDR2 (germline): MNHEY, SVGAGI. The CDR3 consists of 12 residues. V lost 5 bases, J lost 11 bases, and 12 bases lay in between. CDR3 DNA: TGTGCCAGCAGTATCGGCAAGGGGAAACTGTTTTTT. Its translation is CASSIGKGKLFF.

V and J are TRBV19 and TRBJ1-5, with 7 bases identical to TRBD1. Germline CDR1 LNHDA, CDR2 SQIVND (reference sequence). The CDR3 has 13 amino acids. Unmatched junction bases numbered 2, after V lost 3 bases and J lost 6 bases. The CDR3 coding sequence is TGTGCCAGTAGTATGAACAGGGGTCAGCCCCAGCATTTT. Its protein product is CASSMNRGQPQHF.

This sequence joins TRBV4-1 and TRBJ2-7; D is perhaps TRBD1 (5 bases). The CDR3 totals 14 residues. Germline CDR1 is MGHRA and CDR2 is YSYEKL. The V gene lost 2 bases and the J gene lost 1 base, with 9 bases spanning the gap. CDR3 DNA sequence: TGCGCCAGCAGCCAACTAACAGGATCCTACGAGCAGTACTTC. It translates to CASSQLTGSYEQYF.

The CDR3 spells CASSLRVSSGANVLTF. The CDR3 nucleotides are TGCGCCAGCAGCTTGAGAGTATCCTCTGGGGCCAACGTCCTGACTTTC. This chain connects TRBV5-1 to TRBJ2-6; D is unclear. From germline, CDR1 is SGHRS and CDR2 YFSETQ. V shed 1 base and J shed 0 bases, with 8 bases lying between them. CDR3 size: 16 residues.

This clone was recorded only once. As DNA, the CDR3 is TGCGCCAGCACCAAGGGGCGGGGGACTAATGAAAAACTGTTTTTT. This gives the protein CASTKGRGTNEKLFF. The V call is TRBV5-1, the J call TRBJ1-4; maybe TRBD1 (5 bases). With 6 bases removed from V and 2 bases from J, the gap between germline ends came to 14 bases. This CDR3 has 15 amino acids. The germline gives CDR1 SGHRS, CDR2 YFSETQ.

In its sample, this clone was seen a few times. CDR3 in amino acids: CASSAGGTYGYTF. The CDR3 DNA reads as TGTGCCAGCAGCGCAGGGGGGACATATGGCTACACCTTC. This sequence joins TRBV2 and TRBJ1-2; 7 positions match TRBD1. Unmatched junction bases numbered 6, after V lost 6 bases and J lost 5 bases. The length of the CDR3 is 13 residues. Looked up from germline, CDR1 is SNHLY and CDR2 is FYNNEI.

A single count supports this clone. V and J are TRBV7-2 and TRBJ1-2, with a possible D match to TRBD1 (5 bases). The CDR3 spans 13 residues. The V and J ends lost 1 base and 6 bases respectively, with 9 bases between them. Germline lookup yields CDR1 SGHTA and CDR2 FQGNSA. CDR3 in amino acids: CASSLESGNGYTF. The CDR3 coding sequence is TGTGCCAGCAGCTTAGAGTCAGGGAATGGCTACACCTTC.

The chain links TRBV15 to TRBJ2-7; a weak D match, TRBD2 (5 bases). CDR1 is LNHNV and CDR2 is YYDKDF in the germline V gene (reference sequence). The CDR3 totals 15 residues. The V end was cut by 0 bases, the J end by 0 bases, with 9 bases between. CDR3 nucleotides: TGTGCCACCAGCAGAGATCGGACTTACTCCTACGAGCAGTACTTC. Its translation: CATSRDRTYSYEQYF.

The CDR3 sequence: CASSSQVTGELFF. The CDR3 DNA is TGCGCCAGCAGCTCCCAGGTAACCGGGGAGCTGTTTTTT. The V call is TRBV5-1, the J call TRBJ2-2; D gene unclear. V was cut by 3 bases and J by 5 bases, with 8 bases left in between. Germline values: CDR1 SGHRS, CDR2 YFSETQ. This CDR3 comprises 13 residues. Full variable domain (missing parts from reference TRBV5-1 and TRBJ2-2): KAGVTQTPRYLIKTRGQQVTLSCSPISGHRSVSWYQQTPGQGLQFLFEYFSETQRNKGNFPGRFSGRQFSNSRSEMNVSTLELGDSALYLCASSSQVTGELFFGEGSRLTVL.

This CDR3 is CASSGQQGIPYEQYF. CDR3 bases: TGCGCCAGCAGCGGACAACAGGGGATACCCTACGAGCAGTACTTC. The chain has TRBV5-1 and TRBJ2-7, with 7 bases fitting TRBD1. The CDR3 length is 15 residues. Germline values: CDR1 SGHRS, CDR2 YFSETQ. V was clipped by 4 bases and J by 2 bases; unmatched bases: 9.

In nucleotides, the CDR3 is TGTGCCAGCTCCGTCTCAAGGACAGCAGCTAACTATGGCTACACCTTC. Translation: CASSVSRTAANYGYTF. The rearrangement uses TRBV18 and TRBJ1-2; the D gene is possibly TRBD1 (6 bases). This CDR3 contains 16 residues. Per the germline V gene, CDR1 is KGHSH and CDR2 is LQKENI. The V end was cut by 6 bases, the J end by 0 bases, with 17 bases between. Filled out from reference TRBV18 and TRBJ1-2, the complete variable domain reads NAGVMQNPRHLVRRRGQEARLRCSPMKGHSHVYWYRQLPEEGLKFMVYLQKENIIDESGMPKERFSAEFPKEGPSILRIQQVVRGDSAAYFCASSVSRTAANYGYTFGSGTRLTVV.

This sequence joins TRBV28 and TRBJ2-2, with TRBD1 as a possible D gene (6 bases). CDR3 length: 14 residues. Deletions cut 6 bases from V and 1 base from J, with 9 bases between. Germline V gene data show CDR1 as MDHEN and CDR2 as SYDVKM. This CDR3 reads CASSVGQNTGELFF. Written as DNA, the CDR3 is TGTGCCAGCAGCGTGGGACAGAACACCGGGGAGCTGTTTTTT. Variable domain in full (rest from reference TRBV28 and TRBJ2-2): DVKVTQSSRYLVKRTGEKVFLECVQDMDHENMFWYRQDPGLGLRLIYFSYDVKMKEKGDIPEGYSVSREKKERFSLILESASTNQTSMYLCASSVGQNTGELFFGEGSRLTVL.

This chain connects TRBV5-8 to TRBJ2-3; possible D gene TRBD1, 5 bases. Between the trimmed V and J ends, which lost 1 base and 1 base, there was a span of 13 bases. The CDR3 has 16 amino acids. Germline V gene data show CDR1 as SGHTS and CDR2 as YDEGEE. The CDR3: CASSLWQGFRTDTQYF. CDR3 in DNA: TGTGCCAGCAGCTTGTGGCAGGGATTTCGCACAGATACGCAGTATTTT.

CDR3 nucleotides: TGCGCCAGCAGCTCCATCGGACAGGGTGATGACTATGGCTACACCTTC. Its protein is CASSSIGQGDDYGYTF. The V and J genes are TRBV5-1 and TRBJ1-2, with 8 bases matching TRBD1. The CDR3 contains 16 residues. The germline V gene encodes CDR1 SGHRS and CDR2 YFSETQ. The J segment lost 3 bases and the V segment lost 3 bases, leaving 10 bases of the junction unmatched.

This chain joins TRBV3-1 (or the pseudogene TRBV3-2) and TRBJ1-5; TRBD1 matches at 9 bases. CDR3 length: 14 residues. From germline, CDR1 is LGHDT and CDR2 YNNKEL (reference sequence). V was clipped by 4 bases and J by 11 bases; unmatched bases: 9. The CDR3 loop is CASSPGQGPQAQHF. DNA for the CDR3: TGTGCCAGCAGCCCGGGACAGGGTCCGCAAGCCCAGCATTTT.

This clone turned up a few times. The chain joins TRBV3-1 (or the pseudogene TRBV3-2) to TRBJ2-1; the D gene is possibly TRBD2 (5 bases). There are 14 residues in the CDR3. Germline V gene data show CDR1 as LGHDT and CDR2 as YNNKEL (reference sequence). Trimming took off 1 base at V and 8 bases at J, with 12 bases between the two ends. The CDR3 loop is CASSQAQLRDEQFF. The DNA of the CDR3 is TGTGCCAGCAGCCAAGCCCAACTGCGGGATGAGCAGTTCTTC.